Below, 23 T cell receptor beta chains from the same sample are listed, as sequenced in a study of technical replicates of blood from a few donors (dated by TCRdb to about 2017). Library prep was done by the immunoSEQ multiplex PCR assay. TCRdb obtained this table from immuneACCESS and retained in-frame rearrangements with V and J assigned. These tables miss some clones; where compared with another copy, unresolved V genes account for less than half of the shortfall, and the remainder is unexplained. Counted in this sample were 65,000 to 90,000 clones; 90% to 95% of them appeared once. The top ten clones comprise 4.7% of the sample. Sequencing was carried out using PBMCs. Receptors originate from a human donor in good health. Some clones in this sample may be carry-over from other donors' samples.

The chain has TRBV6-6 and TRBJ1-1; 8 bases fit TRBD1. The CDR3 has 15 amino acids. The germline gives CDR1 MNHNY, CDR2 SVGAGI (reference sequence). Trimming removed 2 bases from V and 4 bases from J; junction bases left unmatched: 6. In DNA, the CDR3 is TGTGCCAGCAGTTACCCGGGACAGGAGACCACTGAAGCTTTCTTT. Translating it yields CASSYPGQETTEAFF.

The chain uses TRBV5-4 and TRBJ1-4, with D uncertain. There are 14 residues in the CDR3. The ends were cut back, 0 bases at V and 10 bases at J, with 13 bases in the middle. From germline, CDR1 is SGHNT and CDR2 YYREEE (reference sequence). The CDR3 sequence: CASSLAGEEGKLFF. The CDR3 DNA is TGTGCCAGCAGCTTGGCCGGGGAGGAGGGAAAACTGTTTTTT.

The chain links TRBV18 to TRBJ1-4, with 8 bases identical to TRBD1. Germline CDR1 KGHSH, CDR2 LQKENI. V shed 7 bases and J 5 bases; nucleotides not matched to a gene: 6. The CDR3 covers 14 residues. The CDR3 nucleotides read TGTGCCAGCTTGAACCGGGACAGGAATGAAAAACTGTTTTTT. Translation gives CASLNRDRNEKLFF.

This clone was detected once. The genes are TRBV4-2 and TRBJ1-4; D might be TRBD1 (5 bases). This CDR3 is built from 17 residues. Trimming took 2 bases from V and 3 from J, leaving 16 bases between them. CDR1 and CDR2 from the germline V gene are LGHNA and YNFKEQ. CDR3 amino acids: CASSQIRGYAANEKLFF. CDR3 nucleotides: TGTGCCAGCAGCCAAATTCGGGGGTATGCGGCTAATGAAAAACTGTTTTTT.

The chain carries TRBV19 and TRBJ1-2; D is possibly TRBD1 (5 bases). CDR3 length: 13 amino acids. Deletions cut 6 bases from V and 11 bases from J, with 19 bases between. Germline V gene lookup returns CDR1 LNHDA and CDR2 SQIVND (reference sequence). CDR3 in DNA: TGTGCCAGTAGCTTCGAGGCACGCGGGGGTTACACCTTC. Translating it yields CASSFEARGGYTF.

This sequence joins TRBV14 and TRBJ2-2; tentatively, D is TRBD1 (8 bases). Germline loops: CDR1 SGHDN, CDR2 FVKESK. The V gene lost 4 bases and the J gene lost 3 bases, with 15 bases spanning the gap. There are 16 residues in the CDR3. The CDR3 region is CASSPRTGRDTGELFF. CDR3 DNA sequence: TGTGCCAGCAGCCCGCGGACAGGGAGGGACACCGGGGAGCTGTTTTTT.

V gene TRBV18 combines with J gene TRBJ2-6; possible D gene TRBD1, 5 bases. Germline loops: CDR1 KGHSH, CDR2 LQKENI. Deletions cut 3 bases from V and 0 bases from J, with 9 bases between. This CDR3 is built from 16 residues. CDR3 sequence reads: CASSPLTASGANVLTF. CDR3 DNA sequence: TGTGCCAGCTCACCCCTGACAGCCTCTGGGGCCAACGTCCTGACTTTC.

This rearrangement joins TRBV9 to TRBJ2-1, with 9 bases fitting TRBD2. The V gene end was trimmed by 4 bases and the J gene end by 9 bases; junction bases not matched to a gene: 11. Germline CDR1 is SGDLS and CDR2 is YYNGEE. The CDR3 loop spans 15 amino acids. The DNA for the CDR3 is TGTGCCAGCAGCCCCCAGACTAGCGGCACGAGTGAGCAGTTCTTC. This gives the protein CASSPQTSGTSEQFF.

The chain joins TRBV7-2 to TRBJ1-1; 8 nucleotides line up with TRBD1. Losses at the gene ends were 4 bases for V and 6 bases for J; bases not matched to a gene: 10. CDR3 size: 15 residues. CDR1 is SGHTA and CDR2 is FQGNSA in the germline V gene. The CDR3 DNA follows: TGTGCCAGCAGCTCACAGGGGGGTAGTCTCGCTGAAGCTTTCTTT. Translation gives CASSSQGGSLAEAFF.

V usage is TRBV18 and J usage is TRBJ1-1, with TRBD1 as a possible D gene (5 bases). The V gene's germline CDR1 is KGHSH and CDR2 LQKENI. V was trimmed by 5 bases and J by 5 bases, leaving 36 bases between them. The CDR3 extends over 21 amino acids. CDR3 in amino acids: CASSAQGLAQLGLVSRTEAFF. The CDR3 region has the DNA TGTGCCAGCTCAGCCCAGGGCCTGGCCCAACTGGGCCTAGTATCGAGGACTGAAGCTTTCTTT.

Only a few counts were recorded for this clone. The chain combines TRBV9 with TRBJ2-5, with a tentative D call TRBD1 (5 bases). Trimming stripped 7 bases from V and 0 bases from J, with 10 bases between. The CDR3 consists of 13 residues. Germline V CDR1 and CDR2: SGDLS, YYNGEE. CDR3: CASGKGYQETQYF. The CDR3 DNA follows: TGTGCCAGCGGGAAGGGGTACCAAGAGACCCAGTACTTC. The full variable domain, its missing parts supplied by reference TRBV9 and TRBJ2-5, is DSGVTQTPKHLITATGQRVTLRCSPRSGDLSVYWYQQSLDQGLQFLIQYYNGEERAKGNILERFSAQQFPDLHSELNLSSLELGDSALYFCASGKGYQETQYFGPGTRLLVL.

J is TRBJ2-3 and V is TRBV5-6, with 7 positions matching TRBD1. CDR1 and CDR2 (germline): SGHDT, YYEEEE. This CDR3 is built from 19 residues. The junction had 20 bases not matched to a gene; V was cut back by 5 bases and J by 2 bases. This chain's CDR3 is CASSTGKPTGTFFTDTQYF. CDR3 DNA: TGTGCCAGCAGTACCGGAAAACCGACAGGGACATTTTTCACAGATACGCAGTATTTT. The variable domain in full, completed from reference TRBV5-6 and TRBJ2-3, reads DAGVTQSPTHLIKTRGQQVTLRCSPKSGHDTVSWYQQALGQGPQFIFQYYEEEERQRGNFPDRFSGHQFPNYSSELNVNALLLGDSALYLCASSTGKPTGTFFTDTQYFGPGTRLTVL.

This clone was counted a few times. V usage is TRBV14 and J usage is TRBJ1-2; TRBD1 is a possible D gene (5 bases). The CDR3 spans 13 residues. Trimming cost V 2 bases and J 10 bases, with 14 bases left between them. Germline values: CDR1 SGHDN, CDR2 FVKESK. The CDR3 is CASSQQGPQVYTF. The CDR3 region has the DNA TGTGCCAGCAGCCAACAGGGCCCCCAGGTCTACACCTTC.

This chain connects TRBV19 to TRBJ1-1, with 7 bases aligning to TRBD1. V lost 6 bases to trimming and J lost 2 bases; unmatched junction nucleotides: 15. The CDR3 contains 17 residues. Germline loops: CDR1 LNHDA, CDR2 SQIVND (reference sequence). The CDR3 sequence: CASSTWGPTGLNTEAFF. The DNA of the CDR3 is TGTGCCAGTAGCACCTGGGGACCGACAGGGCTCAACACTGAAGCTTTCTTT. Combining the CDR3 with reference TRBV19 and TRBJ1-1 gives the whole variable domain DGGITQSPKYLFRKEGQNVTLSCEQNLNHDAMYWYRQDPGQGLRLIYYSQIVNDFQKGDIAEGYSVSREKKESFPLTVTSAQKNPTAFYLCASSTWGPTGLNTEAFFGQGTRLTVV.

The V gene is TRBV5-8, the J gene TRBJ2-3, with 14 nucleotides matching TRBD2. The V gene's germline CDR1 is SGHTS and CDR2 YDEGEE. The V segment lost 3 bases and the J segment 0 bases; nucleotides outside the gene matches: 6. This CDR3 is 18 amino acids long. This chain's CDR3 is CASSSGTSGGTSTDTQYF. In DNA, the CDR3 is TGTGCCAGCAGCTCCGGGACTAGCGGGGGTACTAGCACAGATACGCAGTATTTT. The variable domain in full, with the rest retrieved from reference TRBV5-8 and TRBJ2-3, is EAGVTQSPTHLIKTRGQQATLRCSPISGHTSVYWYQQALGLGLQFLLWYDEGEERNRGNFPPRFSGRQFPNYSSELNVNALELEDSALYLCASSSGTSGGTSTDTQYFGPGTRLTVL.

This chain joins TRBV11-3 and TRBJ1-5; no clear D. This CDR3 has 13 amino acids. V was shortened by 4 bases and J by 10 bases, with 14 bases between the two germline ends. Germline V gives CDR1 SGHNT, CDR2 YENEEA. The CDR3 loop is CASSSNDFRPQHF. Written as DNA, the CDR3 is TGTGCCAGCAGCTCGAACGACTTCCGCCCCCAGCATTTT. The full variable domain, rest sourced from reference TRBV11-3 and TRBJ1-5, is EAGVVQSPRYKIIEKKQPVAFWCNPISGHNTLYWYLQNLGQGPELLIRYENEEAVDDSQLPKDRFSAERLKGVDSTLKIQPAELGDSAVYLCASSSNDFRPQHFGDGTRLSIL.

The chain has TRBV5-1 and TRBJ2-1; D might be TRBD2 (7 bases). The germline CDR1 and CDR2 sequences are SGHRS and YFSETQ. This CDR3 is 17 amino acids long. V was cut by 5 bases and J by 0 bases, with 18 bases left in between. The CDR3 region has the DNA TGCGCCAGCAGAGGGTTCGCGGGGGCTGACTCCTACAATGAGCAGTTCTTC. This translates into CASRGFAGADSYNEQFF.

This sequence joins TRBV30 and TRBJ2-7, with 9 bases aligning to TRBD1. J lost 6 bases, V lost 3 bases, and 6 bases had no gene match. CDR3 length equals 13 residues. Looked up from germline, CDR1 is GTSNPN and CDR2 is SVGIG (reference sequence). The CDR3: CAWSRDRAGEQYF. The CDR3 region has the DNA TGTGCCTGGAGCCGGGACAGGGCTGGCGAGCAGTACTTC.

The chain carries TRBV29-1 and TRBJ2-5, with 9 bases identical to TRBD1. The CDR3 has 12 amino acids. V was pared by 7 bases and J by 3 bases, with 3 bases of the junction left unmatched. Germline-derived CDR1 and CDR2 are SQVTM and ANQGSEA. CDR3 region: CSGDRGEETQYF. CDR3 DNA: TGCAGCGGAGACAGGGGGGAAGAGACCCAGTACTTC.

This chain joins TRBV9 and TRBJ2-3; 9 positions agree with TRBD2. V was pared by 0 bases and J by 5 bases, with 10 bases of the junction left unmatched. The CDR3 length is 17 residues. CDR1 and CDR2 from the germline V gene are SGDLS and YYNGEE. The CDR3 loop reads CASSVGGSGGGGDTQYF. CDR3 in DNA: TGTGCCAGCAGCGTAGGGGGTAGCGGGGGAGGGGGAGATACGCAGTATTTT. Combining the CDR3 with reference TRBV9 and TRBJ2-3 gives the whole variable domain DSGVTQTPKHLITATGQRVTLRCSPRSGDLSVYWYQQSLDQGLQFLIQYYNGEERAKGNILERFSAQQFPDLHSELNLSSLELGDSALYFCASSVGGSGGGGDTQYFGPGTRLTVL.

The genes are TRBV12-5 and TRBJ1-1; D ambiguous. The V end was cut by 6 bases, the J end by 1 base, with 6 bases between. In germline, CDR1 is LGHNT, CDR2 FRNRAP. This CDR3 comprises 12 residues. This CDR3 is CASGNWNTEAFF. The CDR3, as DNA: TGTGCTAGTGGGAACTGGAACACTGAAGCTTTCTTT.

This rearrangement joins TRBV7-3 to TRBJ1-2; TRBD1 matches at 7 bases. CDR3 length equals 14 residues. Germline CDR1 is SGHTA and CDR2 is FQGTGA. J gave up 8 bases and V 2 bases, and 8 bases lay outside the gene matches. In DNA, the CDR3 is TGTGCCAGCAGCTTACAGGGGGAGGTCGGGGGCTACACCTTC. Residues: CASSLQGEVGGYTF.

The J gene is TRBJ2-5, the V gene TRBV2; no clear D. Per the germline V gene, CDR1 is SNHLY and CDR2 is FYNNEI. Trimming removed 3 bases at V and 3 bases at J, with 11 bases between. This CDR3 has 14 residues. The CDR3 DNA reads as TGTGCCAGCAGTGAGTCGCGTTTGAAAGAGACCCAGTACTTC. This codes for CASSESRLKETQYF. The variable domain in full, with the rest retrieved from reference TRBV2 and TRBJ2-5, is EPEVTQTPSHQVTQMGQEVILRCVPISNHLYFYWYRQILGQKVEFLVSFYNNEISEKSEIFDDQFSVERPDGSNFTLKIRSTKLEDSAMYFCASSESRLKETQYFGPGTRLLVL.